These T cell receptor beta chains were read from a single sample in a study of cytomegalovirus exposure and HLA in healthy donors. The data were produced by immunoSEQ multiplex PCR, yet TCRdb's version contains in-frame clones alone and is incomplete. Of fewer than 300,000 clones listed, 75% to 90% are singletons. Sequenced: PBMCs. The receptors come from a girl aged 2-15 years in good health and CMV-seronegative. The CDR3 runs from the conserved cysteine through the conserved F or W. Fields, in order: D gene, V gene, clone size, J gene, CDR3 DNA, CDR3 protein. A D gene is named only where the DNA matches it firmly. Where a row states a size, it is once, few, many or the class of an expanded clone; other rows omit it.

TRBD2,TRBV7-9,-,TRBJ2-1,TGTGCCAGCAGCTCGACTAGCGGGAGCTATTCCGGAGCCTACAATGAGCAGTTCTTC,CASSSTSGSYSGAYNEQFF
TRBD1,TRBV9,-,TRBJ2-1,TGTGCCAGCAGCCCCGGACAGGGCATATACAATGAGCAGTTCTTC,CASSPGQGIYNEQFF
TRBD1,TRBV2,-,TRBJ2-7,TGTGCCAGCAGTCTGGATGGACAGGGTAACTACGAGCAGTACTTC,CASSLDGQGNYEQYF
TRBD1,TRBV5-1,once,TRBJ2-7,TGCGCCAGCAGCGGGACAGCTACCTACGAGCAGTACTTC,CASSGTATYEQYF
-,TRBV7-3,-,TRBJ2-1,TGTGCCAGCAGCTTAAGCGGGACAGCTTGTGAGCAGTTCTTC,CASSLSGTACEQFF
-,TRBV7-9,-,TRBJ2-7,TGTGCCAGCACCTCAGGGATATCCTCCTACGAGCAGTACTTC,CASTSGISSYEQYF
-,TRBV5-1,-,TRBJ2-1,TGCGCCAGCAGCCGCGCTTGGGGCCCATACAATGAGCAGTTCTTC,CASSRAWGPYNEQFF
TRBD1,TRBV13,-,TRBJ2-7,TGTGCCAGCAGCCCGCCACCGGGACAGGGAGAGGTCTGGGAGCAGTACTTC,CASSPPPGQGEVWEQYF
TRBD2,TRBV19,-,TRBJ2-1,TGTGCCAGTAGTATAGGGCTAGCGGGAGCTTATGAGCAGTTCTTC,CASSIGLAGAYEQFF
TRBD2,TRBV19,few,TRBJ2-7,TGTGCCTCCAAGGGCGGGAGGGGCACAGAGCAGTACTTC,CASKGGRGTEQYF
TRBD2,TRBV2,once,TRBJ2-3,TGTGCCAGCAGTCTACACCCTAGCGGGGAGGTTGCGGATACGCAGTATTTT,CASSLHPSGEVADTQYF
TRBD1,TRBV11-2,-,TRBJ1-3,TGTGCCAGCAGCCGGACAGGACCACTATTACTCTCTGGAAACACCATATATTTT,CASSRTGPLLLSGNTIYF
TRBD1,TRBV19,-,TRBJ1-2,TGTGCCAGTAGTACTGACGGGACAGGATTCTATGGCTACACCTTC,CASSTDGTGFYGYTF
-,TRBV28,-,TRBJ2-5,TGTGCCAGCAGGGCTTGGGAGACCCAGTACTTC,CASRAWETQYF
TRBD1,TRBV10-3,-,TRBJ2-1,TGTGCCATCAGTGAGTGGGACAGGGTCCCCTACAATGAGCAGTTCTTC,CAISEWDRVPYNEQFF
-,TRBV7-8,-,TRBJ2-7,TGTGCCAGCAGCTTAGAGGGGTGGAGCTCCTACGAGCAGTACTTC,CASSLEGWSSYEQYF
-,TRBV20-1,-,TRBJ2-7,TGCAGTGCTAGAGGTACAGTCTTCGGGTACTTC,CSARGTVFGYF
-,TRBV2,-,TRBJ2-7,TGTGCCAGCAGTGAAGCGCCGGTGGGGCACTCCTACGAGCAGTACTTC,CASSEAPVGHSYEQYF
TRBD1,TRBV27,once,TRBJ2-7,TGTGCCAGCAGTGCCTTACAGGGGGCCCTCTCCTACGAGCAGTACTTC,CASSALQGALSYEQYF
-,TRBV29-1,-,TRBJ2-7,TGCAGCGTTTTCAGCGGGCCCTACGAGCAGTACTTC,CSVFSGPYEQYF
TRBD1,TRBV7-9,few,TRBJ1-4,TGTGCCAGCAGCGTTCGACAGGGAGAAAAACTGTTTTTT,CASSVRQGEKLFF
TRBD2,TRBV28,-,TRBJ2-1,TGTGCCAGCAGGGGTGGCGGGAGTAGTGTTAGCTCCTACAATGAGCAGTTCTTC,CASRGGGSSVSSYNEQFF